A selection of T cell receptor beta chains follows, all from one sample in a study of neurological immune-mediated disorders. Each CDR3 protein is one row after TCRdb ran MiXCR on the 5' RACE reads. The sample lists about 71,000 distinct CDR3 sequences, 4.5% occurring once. The sample consisted of PBMCs. These receptor sequences come from a man aged 25 to 40 with multiple sclerosis. The CDR3 runs from the conserved cysteine through the conserved F or W. Each record gives: J gene, V gene, clone size, D gene, CDR3 DNA, CDR3 protein. A D gene is named only where the DNA matches it firmly. Some rows mark clone size as missing; the rest say once, few, many or name a class of expanded clone.

TRBJ1-6 TRBV25-1 few . TGTGCCAGCAGTGGGACAGAGAATTCACCCCTCCACTTT CASSGTENSPLHF
TRBJ1-4 TRBV20-1 few TRBD1 TGCAGTGCTAGACGGACAGGGACGGATGAAAAACTGTTTTTT CSARRTGTDEKLFF
TRBJ1-4 TRBV10-2 many TRBD1 TGCGCCAGCAGGCAGGGGGCCTCTAATGAAAAACTGTTTTTT CASRQGASNEKLFF
TRBJ1-1 TRBV5-1 many . TGCGCCAGCAGCTTTGACAGTAACGAGAACACTGAAGCTTTCTTT CASSFDSNENTEAFF
TRBJ1-1 TRBV7-9 few . TGTGCCAGCGGAATAGATAACACTGAAGCTTTCTTT CASGIDNTEAFF
TRBJ1-1 TRBV2 many TRBD1 TGTGCCAGCAGTAACCAAGGGGGCAGGACTGAAGCTTTCTTT CASSNQGGRTEAFF
TRBJ2-5 TRBV12-3/TRBV12-4 few . TGTGCCAGCAGTTTCCTCACGTTTGGGACGGCAGAAGAGACCCAGTACTTC CASSFLTFGTAEETQYF
TRBJ2-2 TRBV5-1 . . TGCGCCAGCAGCTTGGAACAGAGAAACACCGGGGAGCTGTTTTTT CASSLEQRNTGELFF
TRBJ1-6 TRBV6-5 many . TGTGCCAGCAGACTCAGCGAAGACTATAATTCACCCCTCCACTTT CASRLSEDYNSPLHF
TRBJ2-2 TRBV27 . . TGTGCCAGCAGTTTTAGGGAGTTCACCGGGGAGCTGTTTTTT CASSFREFTGELFF
TRBJ2-5 TRBV20-1 many TRBD2 TGCAGTGCTAGGGCCGGGAGGGAGCAGACCCAGTACTTC CSARAGREQTQYF
TRBJ2-3 TRBV5-6 many . TGTGCCAGCAGCTTGGTACCTAGCACAGATACGCAGTATTTT CASSLVPSTDTQYF
TRBJ1-1 TRBV3-1 many . TGTGCCAGCAGCCAAGAGGGGGAGGCTCCTGAAGCTTTCTTT CASSQEGEAPEAFF
TRBJ2-7 TRBV7-9 few . TGTGCCAGCAGCTTAGGAGGGGCCGGCGAGCAGTACTTC CASSLGGAGEQYF
TRBJ2-3 TRBV6-2/TRBV6-3 many TRBD1 TGTGCCAGCAAACTGGGCCCGACAGGGCCCACAGATACGCAGTATTTT CASKLGPTGPTDTQYF
TRBJ1-2 TRBV7-2 many TRBD1 TGTGCCAGCAGTCCAGGGGGGTATGGCTACACCTTC CASSPGGYGYTF
TRBJ2-5 TRBV20-1 many . TGCAGTGCTAGAGATCGAACAGGGCTAGAGACCCAGTACTTC CSARDRTGLETQYF
TRBJ1-1 TRBV7-9 many . TGTGCCAGCAGCTTTGGTCCGGACAGATTGAACACTGAAGCTTTCTTT CASSFGPDRLNTEAFF
TRBJ1-2 TRBV20-1 many . TGCAGTGCTAGGGGTCTAGATAACTATGGCTACACCTTC CSARGLDNYGYTF
TRBJ1-5 TRBV7-9 many . TGTGCCAGCAGTAGAGATAGCAATCAGCCCCAGCATTTT CASSRDSNQPQHF
TRBJ1-2 TRBV12-3/TRBV12-4 . . TGTGCCAGCAGTTCAGGGGAACATGGCTACACCTTC CASSSGEHGYTF
TRBJ2-5 TRBV2 many . TGTGCTAGCGGTAGAGGGGAGACCCAGTACTTC CASGRGETQYF
TRBJ2-5 TRBV5-5 many TRBD2 TGTGCCAGCAGCTTGGGGCTAGCGGCTGGCGAGACCCAGTACTTC CASSLGLAAGETQYF
TRBJ1-1 TRBV4-1 many . TGCGCCAGCAGCCTCCGTCAGTTATCCGGGACTCCAAACACTGAAGCTTTCTTT CASSLRQLSGTPNTEAFF
TRBJ1-2 TRBV29-1 many . TGCAGCGTTGTGGGGACGGAGAACTATGGCTACACCTTC CSVVGTENYGYTF
TRBJ2-5 TRBV5-1 few . TGCGCCAGCAGCTTGGCCCCGTCTTGGAGGGGGGGCCGCCAAGAGACCCAGTACTTC CASSLAPSWRGGRQETQYF
TRBJ2-2 TRBV3-1 many . TGTGCCAGCAGCCAGGGGGTTGAGAACACCGGGGAGCTGTTTTTT CASSQGVENTGELFF
TRBJ1-1 TRBV12-3/TRBV12-4 . . TGTGCCAGCAGTTTAAGGCGCGACGCTGAAGCTTTCTTT CASSLRRDAEAFF
TRBJ2-1 TRBV5-1 many . TGCGCCAGCAGCTGGGGACCTATGAGACCGCGAACGGGCTACAATGAGCAGTTCTTC CASSWGPMRPRTGYNEQFF
TRBJ1-1 TRBV6-2/TRBV6-3 . TRBD1 TGTGCCAGCAGTGCATTCCGGGACAGGGGTCGTTGGAACACTGAAGCTTTCTTT CASSAFRDRGRWNTEAFF
TRBJ2-2 TRBV5-1 many TRBD1 TGCGCCAGCAGCTTGGCGACAGGGTTGCCCGGGGAGCTGTTTTTT CASSLATGLPGELFF
TRBJ1-4 TRBV5-1 . . TGCGCCAGCAGTGGCGGTGGGAATGAAAAACTGTTTTTT CASSGGGNEKLFF
TRBJ1-1 TRBV5-1 . . TGCGCCAGCAAAGGTGGCACTGAAGCTTTCTTT CASKGGTEAFF
TRBJ1-2 TRBV21-1 many . TGTGCCAGCAGCAAATGGCACTATAGAGGGAATTTTGCCCACTATGGCTACACCTTC CASSKWHYRGNFAHYGYTF
TRBJ2-7 TRBV29-1 few . TGCAGCGTTGAAGTAGCCTTCCAGACAGGTTGGGGGAGGTACTACGAGCAGTACTTC CSVEVAFQTGWGRYYEQYF
TRBJ1-1 TRBV9 many TRBD1 TGTGCCAGCAGCCCCGGGGACAGGGGGATTGCGTGGACTGAAGCTTTCTTT CASSPGDRGIAWTEAFF
TRBJ1-4 TRBV5-1 . TRBD1 TGCGCCAGCAGCCTACGGACAGGGACAACTAATGAAAAACTGTTTTTT CASSLRTGTTNEKLFF
TRBJ1-5 TRBV10-2 few . TGCGCCAGCAGTGAGGAGACAGGCCTTCGGCAGCCCCAGCATTTT CASSEETGLRQPQHF
TRBJ2-2 TRBV20-1 many TRBD2 TGCAGTGCTCGGTGGGCTAGCGGGGGGAGGACCGGGGAGCTGTTTTTT CSARWASGGRTGELFF
TRBJ2-5 TRBV3-1 many . TGTGCCAGCAGCCGATCCACAGGGTCCCAAGAGACCCAGTACTTC CASSRSTGSQETQYF
TRBJ1-2 TRBV4-1 many . TGCGCCAGCAGCCCGACCCGAAGCGCTAACTATGGCTACACCTTC CASSPTRSANYGYTF